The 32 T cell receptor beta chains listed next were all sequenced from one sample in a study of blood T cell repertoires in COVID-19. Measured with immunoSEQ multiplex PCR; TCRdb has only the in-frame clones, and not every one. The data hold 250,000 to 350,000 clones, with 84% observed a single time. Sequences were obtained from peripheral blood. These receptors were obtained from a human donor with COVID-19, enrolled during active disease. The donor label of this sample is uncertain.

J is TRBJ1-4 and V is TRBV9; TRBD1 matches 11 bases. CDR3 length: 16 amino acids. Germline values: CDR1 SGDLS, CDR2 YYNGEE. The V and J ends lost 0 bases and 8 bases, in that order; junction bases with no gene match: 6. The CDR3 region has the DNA TGTGCCAGCAGCGTAGCCGGACAGGGGGCTGACGAAAAACTGTTTTTT. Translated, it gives CASSVAGQGADEKLFF.

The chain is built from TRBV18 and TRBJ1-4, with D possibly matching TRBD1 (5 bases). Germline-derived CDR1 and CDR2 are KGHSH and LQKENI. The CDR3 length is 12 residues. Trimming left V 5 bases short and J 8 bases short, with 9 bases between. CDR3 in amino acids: CASSSTGEKLFF. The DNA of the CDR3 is TGTGCCAGCTCATCAACAGGCGAAAAACTGTTTTTT. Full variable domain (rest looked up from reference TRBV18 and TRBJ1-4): NAGVMQNPRHLVRRRGQEARLRCSPMKGHSHVYWYRQLPEEGLKFMVYLQKENIIDESGMPKERFSAEFPKEGPSILRIQQVVRGDSAAYFCASSSTGEKLFFGSGTQLSVL.

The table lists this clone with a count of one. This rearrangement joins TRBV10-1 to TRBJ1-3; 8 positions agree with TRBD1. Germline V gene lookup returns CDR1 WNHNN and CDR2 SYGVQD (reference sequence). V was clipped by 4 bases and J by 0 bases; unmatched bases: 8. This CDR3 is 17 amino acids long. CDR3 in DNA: TGCGCCAGCAGTGGAAGGGGACAGGAAAGCTCTGGAAACACCATATATTTT. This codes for CASSGRGQESSGNTIYF.

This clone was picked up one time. DNA of the CDR3: TGTGCCAGCCGCCGGGACAGGGGAAACACTGAAGCTTTCTTT. Encoded protein: CASRRDRGNTEAFF. The chain is built from TRBV28 and TRBJ1-1, with 10 bases aligning to TRBD1. The CDR3 consists of 14 residues. Looked up from germline, CDR1 is MDHEN and CDR2 is SYDVKM. V lost 8 bases to trimming and J lost 2 bases; unmatched junction nucleotides: 5.

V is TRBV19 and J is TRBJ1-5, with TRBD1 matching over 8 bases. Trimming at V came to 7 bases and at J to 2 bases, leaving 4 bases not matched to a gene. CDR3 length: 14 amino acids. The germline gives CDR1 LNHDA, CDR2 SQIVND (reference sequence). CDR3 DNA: TGTGCCAGTAAAACGACAGGGGGCAATCAGCCCCAGCATTTT. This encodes CASKTTGGNQPQHF.

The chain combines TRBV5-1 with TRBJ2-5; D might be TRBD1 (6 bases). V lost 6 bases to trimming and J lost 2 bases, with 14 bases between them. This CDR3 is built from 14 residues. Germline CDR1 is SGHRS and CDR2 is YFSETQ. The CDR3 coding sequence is TGCGCCAGCAACCCGGGAACAGGGCAAGAGACCCAGTACTTC. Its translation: CASNPGTGQETQYF. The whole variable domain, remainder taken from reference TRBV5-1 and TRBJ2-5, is KAGVTQTPRYLIKTRGQQVTLSCSPISGHRSVSWYQQTPGQGLQFLFEYFSETQRNKGNFPGRFSGRQFSNSRSEMNVSTLELGDSALYLCASNPGTGQETQYFGPGTRLLVL.

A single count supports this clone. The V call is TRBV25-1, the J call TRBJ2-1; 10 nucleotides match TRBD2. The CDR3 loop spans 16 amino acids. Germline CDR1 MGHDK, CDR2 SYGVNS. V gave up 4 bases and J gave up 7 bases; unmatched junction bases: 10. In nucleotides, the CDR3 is TGTGCCAGCAGTGCGAAGACTAGCGGGCGGCTAAATGAGCAGTTCTTC. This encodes CASSAKTSGRLNEQFF.

The CDR3 DNA reads TGTGCCAGCAGCTTAAGGGGGGGCTATGCGGGAGGGCCATACAATGAGCAGTTCTTC. Translating it yields CASSLRGGYAGGPYNEQFF. The J gene is TRBJ2-1, the V gene TRBV11-2; 9 bases agree with TRBD2. CDR3 length: 19 residues. The J segment lost 4 bases and the V segment lost 2 bases, leaving 15 bases of the junction unmatched. CDR1 is SGHAT and CDR2 is FQNNGV in the germline V gene.

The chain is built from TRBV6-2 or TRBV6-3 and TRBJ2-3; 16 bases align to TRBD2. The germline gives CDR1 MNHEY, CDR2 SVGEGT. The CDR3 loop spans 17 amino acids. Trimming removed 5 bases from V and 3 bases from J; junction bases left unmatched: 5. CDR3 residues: CASSMGLAGGKTDTQYF. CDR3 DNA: TGTGCCAGCAGTATGGGACTAGCGGGAGGGAAAACAGATACGCAGTATTTT.

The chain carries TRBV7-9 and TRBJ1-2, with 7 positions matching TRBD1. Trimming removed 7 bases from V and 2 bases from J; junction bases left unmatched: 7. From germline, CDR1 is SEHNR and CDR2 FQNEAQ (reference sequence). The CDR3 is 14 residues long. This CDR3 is CASNKGDRNYGYTF. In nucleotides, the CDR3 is TGTGCCAGCAACAAAGGGGACAGAAACTATGGCTACACCTTC.

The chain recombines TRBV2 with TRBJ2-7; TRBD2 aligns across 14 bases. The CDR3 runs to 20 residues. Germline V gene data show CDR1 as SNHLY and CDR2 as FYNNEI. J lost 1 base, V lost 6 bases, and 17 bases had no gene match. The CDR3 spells CASRWDAGTSGSAGSYEQYF. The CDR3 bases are TGTGCCAGCAGGTGGGATGCCGGGACTAGCGGGAGCGCGGGGTCCTACGAGCAGTACTTC.

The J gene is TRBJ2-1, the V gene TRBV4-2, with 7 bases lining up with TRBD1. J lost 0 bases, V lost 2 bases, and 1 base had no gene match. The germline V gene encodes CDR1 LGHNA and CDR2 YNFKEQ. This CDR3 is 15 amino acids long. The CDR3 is CASSQRQGSYNEQFF. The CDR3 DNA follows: TGTGCCAGCAGCCAAAGACAGGGCTCCTACAATGAGCAGTTCTTC.

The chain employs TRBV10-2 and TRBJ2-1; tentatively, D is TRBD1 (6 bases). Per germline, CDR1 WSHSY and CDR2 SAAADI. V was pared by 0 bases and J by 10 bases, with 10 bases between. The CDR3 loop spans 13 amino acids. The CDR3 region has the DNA TGCGCCAGCAGTGAGTCTTTTGGGACAGAGCAGTTCTTC. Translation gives CASSESFGTEQFF.

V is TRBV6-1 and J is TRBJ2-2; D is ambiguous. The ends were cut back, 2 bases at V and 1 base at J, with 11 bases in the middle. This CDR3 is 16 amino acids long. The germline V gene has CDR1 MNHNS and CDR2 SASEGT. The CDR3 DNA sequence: TGTGCCAGCAGTGAAAGCGCTGCTAAGAACACCGGGGAGCTGTTTTTT. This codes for CASSESAAKNTGELFF.

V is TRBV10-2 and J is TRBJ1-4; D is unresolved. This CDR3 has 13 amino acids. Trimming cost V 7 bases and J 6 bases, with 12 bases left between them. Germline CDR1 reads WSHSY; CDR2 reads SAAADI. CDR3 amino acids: CASTGRADEKLFF. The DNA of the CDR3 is TGCGCCAGCACCGGGAGGGCGGATGAAAAACTGTTTTTT.

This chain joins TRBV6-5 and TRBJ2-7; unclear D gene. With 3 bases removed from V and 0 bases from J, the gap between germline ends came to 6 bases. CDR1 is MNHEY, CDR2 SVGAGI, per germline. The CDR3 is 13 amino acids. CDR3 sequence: CASSYASSYEQYF. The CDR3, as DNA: TGTGCCAGCAGTTATGCGAGCTCCTACGAGCAGTACTTC.

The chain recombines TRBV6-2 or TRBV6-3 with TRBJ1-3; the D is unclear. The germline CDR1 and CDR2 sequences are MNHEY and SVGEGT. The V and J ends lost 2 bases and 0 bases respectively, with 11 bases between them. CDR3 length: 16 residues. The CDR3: CASSYPADFSGNTIYF. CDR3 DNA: TGTGCCAGCAGTTACCCAGCGGACTTCTCTGGAAACACCATATATTTT.

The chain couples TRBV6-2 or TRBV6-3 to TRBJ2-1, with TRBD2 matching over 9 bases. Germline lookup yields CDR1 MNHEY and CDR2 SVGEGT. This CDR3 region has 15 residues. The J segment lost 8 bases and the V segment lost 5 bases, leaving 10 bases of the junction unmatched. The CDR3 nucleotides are TGTGCCAGCAGTCCGTTGGGTAGCGGGAGATATGAGCAGTTCTTC. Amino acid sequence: CASSPLGSGRYEQFF.

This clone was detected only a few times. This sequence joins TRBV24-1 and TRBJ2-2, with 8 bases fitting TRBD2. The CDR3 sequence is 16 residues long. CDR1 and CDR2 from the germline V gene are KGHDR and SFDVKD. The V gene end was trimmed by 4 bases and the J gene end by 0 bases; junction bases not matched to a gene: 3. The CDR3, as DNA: TGTGCCACCAGTGACACGGGACTAGCGAACACCGGGGAGCTGTTTTTT. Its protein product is CATSDTGLANTGELFF.

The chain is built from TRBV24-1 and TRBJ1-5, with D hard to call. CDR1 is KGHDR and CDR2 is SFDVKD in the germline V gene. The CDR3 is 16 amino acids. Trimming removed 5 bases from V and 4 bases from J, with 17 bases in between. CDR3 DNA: TGTGCCACCAGTGGTACGGGGATGGGGATTAATCAGCCCCAGCATTTT. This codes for CATSGTGMGINQPQHF.

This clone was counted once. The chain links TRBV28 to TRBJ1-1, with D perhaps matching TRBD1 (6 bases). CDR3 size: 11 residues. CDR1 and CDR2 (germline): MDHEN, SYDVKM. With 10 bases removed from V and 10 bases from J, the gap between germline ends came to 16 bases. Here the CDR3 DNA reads TGTGCCACCGTCACAGGGAGAGGAGCTTTCTTT. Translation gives CATVTGRGAFF.

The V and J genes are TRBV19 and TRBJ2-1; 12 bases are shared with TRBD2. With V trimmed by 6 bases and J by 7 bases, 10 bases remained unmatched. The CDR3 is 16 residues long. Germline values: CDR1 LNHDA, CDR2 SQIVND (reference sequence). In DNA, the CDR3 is TGTGCCAGTAGCAACTTCCTAGCGGGAGGGCGGAATGAGCAGTTCTTC. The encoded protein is CASSNFLAGGRNEQFF.

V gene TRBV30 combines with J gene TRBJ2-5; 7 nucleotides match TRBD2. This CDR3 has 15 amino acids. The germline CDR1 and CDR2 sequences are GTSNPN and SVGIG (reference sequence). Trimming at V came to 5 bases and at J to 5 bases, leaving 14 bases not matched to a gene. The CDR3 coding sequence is TGTGCCTGGGACCGCCTAGCGCGGCGGGGGGAGACCCAGTACTTC. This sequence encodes CAWDRLARRGETQYF.

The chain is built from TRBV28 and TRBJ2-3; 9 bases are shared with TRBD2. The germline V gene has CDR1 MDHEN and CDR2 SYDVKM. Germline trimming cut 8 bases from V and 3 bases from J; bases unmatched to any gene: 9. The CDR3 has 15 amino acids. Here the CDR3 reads CASFGAGGPTDTQYF. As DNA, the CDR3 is TGTGCCAGCTTCGGGGCGGGAGGGCCAACAGATACGCAGTATTTT.

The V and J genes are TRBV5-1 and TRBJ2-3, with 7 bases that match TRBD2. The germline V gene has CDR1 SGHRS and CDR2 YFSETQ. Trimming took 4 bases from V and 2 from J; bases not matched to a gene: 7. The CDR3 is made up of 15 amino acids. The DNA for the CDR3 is TGCGCCAGCAGCGCCGGAAGCGGGGCCACAGATACGCAGTATTTT. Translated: CASSAGSGATDTQYF. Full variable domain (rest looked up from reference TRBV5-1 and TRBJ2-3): KAGVTQTPRYLIKTRGQQVTLSCSPISGHRSVSWYQQTPGQGLQFLFEYFSETQRNKGNFPGRFSGRQFSNSRSEMNVSTLELGDSALYLCASSAGSGATDTQYFGPGTRLTVL.

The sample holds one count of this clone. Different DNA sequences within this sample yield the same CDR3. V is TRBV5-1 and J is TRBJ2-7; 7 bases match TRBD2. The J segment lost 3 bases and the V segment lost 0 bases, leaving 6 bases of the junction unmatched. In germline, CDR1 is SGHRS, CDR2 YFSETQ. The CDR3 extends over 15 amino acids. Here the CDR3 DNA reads TGCGCCAGCAGCTTGGAAGCGGGGATAAGCTACGAGCAGTACTTC. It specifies CASSLEAGISYEQYF.

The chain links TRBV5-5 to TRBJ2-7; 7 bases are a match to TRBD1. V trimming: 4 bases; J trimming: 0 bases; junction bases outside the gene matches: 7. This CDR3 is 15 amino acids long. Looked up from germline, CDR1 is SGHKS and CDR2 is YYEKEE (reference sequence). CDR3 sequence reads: CASSDLGQSSYEQYF. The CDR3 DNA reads TGTGCCAGCAGCGATTTGGGACAGTCCTCCTACGAGCAGTACTTC.

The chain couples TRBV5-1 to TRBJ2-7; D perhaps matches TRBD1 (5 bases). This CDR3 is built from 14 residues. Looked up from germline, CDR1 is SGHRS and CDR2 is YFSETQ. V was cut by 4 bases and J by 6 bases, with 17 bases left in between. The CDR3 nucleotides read TGCGCCAGCAGCACGGAGTGGGGCTTTGGCGAGCAGTACTTC. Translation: CASSTEWGFGEQYF.

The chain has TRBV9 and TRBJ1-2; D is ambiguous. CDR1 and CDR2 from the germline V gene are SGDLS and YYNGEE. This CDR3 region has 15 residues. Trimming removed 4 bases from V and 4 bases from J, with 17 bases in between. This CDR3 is CASSFSAADSYGYTF. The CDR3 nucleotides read TGTGCCAGCAGCTTCTCCGCGGCAGATTCCTATGGCTACACCTTC.

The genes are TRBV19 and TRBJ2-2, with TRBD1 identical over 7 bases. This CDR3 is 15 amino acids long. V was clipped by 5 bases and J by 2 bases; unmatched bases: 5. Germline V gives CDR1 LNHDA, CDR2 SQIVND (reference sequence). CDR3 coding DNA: TGTGCCAGTAGTGCTGGACAGGCCAACACCGGGGAGCTGTTTTTT. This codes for CASSAGQANTGELFF.

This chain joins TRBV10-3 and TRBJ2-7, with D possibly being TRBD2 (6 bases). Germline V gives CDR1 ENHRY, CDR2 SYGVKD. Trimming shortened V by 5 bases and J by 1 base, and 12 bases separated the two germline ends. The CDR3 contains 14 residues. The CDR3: CAISTGTLSYEQYF. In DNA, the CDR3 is TGTGCCATCAGTACCGGGACTCTATCCTACGAGCAGTACTTC.

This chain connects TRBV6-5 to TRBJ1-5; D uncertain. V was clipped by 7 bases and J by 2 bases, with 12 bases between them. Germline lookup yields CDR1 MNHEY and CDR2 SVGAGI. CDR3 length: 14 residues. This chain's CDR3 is CASKGVRGNQPQHF. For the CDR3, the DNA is TGTGCCAGCAAGGGAGTGAGGGGCAATCAGCCCCAGCATTTT.